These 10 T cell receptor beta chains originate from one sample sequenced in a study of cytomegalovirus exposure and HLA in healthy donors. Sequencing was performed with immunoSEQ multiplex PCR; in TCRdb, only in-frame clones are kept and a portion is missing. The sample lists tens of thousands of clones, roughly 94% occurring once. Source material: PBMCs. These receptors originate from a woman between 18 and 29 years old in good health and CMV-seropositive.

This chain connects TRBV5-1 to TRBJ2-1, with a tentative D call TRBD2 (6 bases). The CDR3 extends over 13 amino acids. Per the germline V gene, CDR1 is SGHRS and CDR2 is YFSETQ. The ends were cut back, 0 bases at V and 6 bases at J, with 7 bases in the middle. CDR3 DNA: TGCGCCAGCAGCTTGGTGGGGGGCAATGAGCAGTTCTTC. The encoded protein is CASSLVGGNEQFF.

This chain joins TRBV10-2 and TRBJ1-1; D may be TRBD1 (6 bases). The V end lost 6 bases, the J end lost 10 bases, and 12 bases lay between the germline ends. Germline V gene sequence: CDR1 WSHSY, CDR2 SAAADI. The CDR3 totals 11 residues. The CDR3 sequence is CASSQGGAAFF. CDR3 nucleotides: TGCGCCAGCAGCCAAGGGGGGGCAGCTTTCTTT.

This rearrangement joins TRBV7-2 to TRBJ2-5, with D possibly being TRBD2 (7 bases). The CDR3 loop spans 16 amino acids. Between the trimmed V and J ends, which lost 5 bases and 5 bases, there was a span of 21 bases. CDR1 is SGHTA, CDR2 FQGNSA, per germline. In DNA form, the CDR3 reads TGTGCCAGCAGCCCCCCCCTGCGTGGGAGGGGGGAGACCCAGTACTTC. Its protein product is CASSPPLRGRGETQYF.

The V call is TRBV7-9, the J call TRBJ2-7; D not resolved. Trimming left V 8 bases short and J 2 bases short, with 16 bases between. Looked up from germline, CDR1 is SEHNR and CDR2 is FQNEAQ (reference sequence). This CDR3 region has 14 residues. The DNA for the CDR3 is TGTGCCAGCTCACGAGACACCTCCCCCTACGAGCAGTACTTC. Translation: CASSRDTSPYEQYF.

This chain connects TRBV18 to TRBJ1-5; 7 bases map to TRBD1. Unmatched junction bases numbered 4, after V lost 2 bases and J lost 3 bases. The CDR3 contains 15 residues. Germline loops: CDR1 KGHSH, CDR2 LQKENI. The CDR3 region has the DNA TGTGCCAGCTCACCATTCGGGACAGCCAATCAGCCCCAGCATTTT. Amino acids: CASSPFGTANQPQHF.

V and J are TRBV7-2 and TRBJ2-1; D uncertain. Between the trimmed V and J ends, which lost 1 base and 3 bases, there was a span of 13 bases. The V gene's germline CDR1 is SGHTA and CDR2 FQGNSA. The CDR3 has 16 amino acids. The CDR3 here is CASSLGIAINYNEQFF. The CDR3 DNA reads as TGTGCCAGCAGCTTAGGGATAGCAATAAACTACAATGAGCAGTTCTTC.

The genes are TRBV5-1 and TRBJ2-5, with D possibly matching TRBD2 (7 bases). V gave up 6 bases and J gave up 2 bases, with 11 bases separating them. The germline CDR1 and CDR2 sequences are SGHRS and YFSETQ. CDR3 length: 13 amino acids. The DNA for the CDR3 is TGCGCCAGCAAGGGGGGGCTTCAAGAGACCCAGTACTTC. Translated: CASKGGLQETQYF.

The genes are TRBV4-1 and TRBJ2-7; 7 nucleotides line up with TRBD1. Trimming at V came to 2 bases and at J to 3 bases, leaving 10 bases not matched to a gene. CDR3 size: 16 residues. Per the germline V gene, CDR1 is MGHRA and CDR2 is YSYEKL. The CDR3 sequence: CASSQYYQGQNYEQYF. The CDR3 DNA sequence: TGCGCCAGCAGCCAATACTACCAGGGACAGAACTACGAGCAGTACTTC.

For the CDR3, the DNA is TGTGCCAGCTCACTCAGCGGGGGGTCCGGTGAGCAGTTCTTC. Amino acids: CASSLSGGSGEQFF. This rearrangement joins TRBV18 to TRBJ2-1, with 9 nucleotides matching TRBD2. From germline, CDR1 is KGHSH and CDR2 LQKENI. The V and J ends lost 4 bases and 9 bases, in that order; junction bases with no gene match: 7. CDR3 size: 14 residues.

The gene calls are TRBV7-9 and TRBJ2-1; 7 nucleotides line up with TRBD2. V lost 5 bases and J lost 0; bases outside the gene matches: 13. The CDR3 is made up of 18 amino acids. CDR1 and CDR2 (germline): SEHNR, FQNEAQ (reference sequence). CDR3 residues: CASSPPVGRLASYNEQFF. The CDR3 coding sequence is TGTGCCAGCAGCCCCCCTGTCGGGCGACTAGCCTCCTACAATGAGCAGTTCTTC.